Listed below are T cell receptor beta chains from one sample, sequenced in a study of blood T cell repertoires in COVID-19. The method was immunoSEQ multiplex PCR; TCRdb's version includes in-frame clones alone and lacks a portion of them. There are 50,000 to 65,000 clones in the sample; more than 85% occur only once, and 1% lies in the top ten. Sequencing was performed on peripheral blood. Receptors were obtained from a man between 65 and 85 years old with acute or convalescent COVID-19. The CDR3 runs from the conserved cysteine through the conserved F or W. A D gene is named only where the DNA matches it firmly. Rows give clone size only sometimes, using once, few, many, or a class for an expanded clone.

CDR3nt	CDR3aa	len	abundance	d_gene	j_gene	v_gene
TGTGCCAGCAGTTTATTAGTCAGGGGTGAGACCCAGTACTTC	CASSLLVRGETQYF	14	once	.	TRBJ2-5	TRBV27
TGTGCCAGCAGTGACTCTAGCGGGGGGGCCAATGAGCAGTTCTTC	CASSDSSGGANEQFF	15	.	TRBD2	TRBJ2-1	TRBV6-4
TGTGCCAGCAGCCAAGAGGCAGGGGCGCCGGGCGAGCAGTACTTC	CASSQEAGAPGEQYF	15	.	.	TRBJ2-7	TRBV4-2
TGTGCCAGCACGCCGGGACAGGGAAACACTGAAGCTTTCTTT	CASTPGQGNTEAFF	14	few	TRBD1	TRBJ1-1	TRBV28
TGTGCCAGCAGCAAGAGGCCTCATCGAGACGCTGAAGCTTTCTTT	CASSKRPHRDAEAFF	15	few	.	TRBJ1-1	TRBV21-1
TGCGCCAGCAGTCAATCCGGAGGACCCCATAATATGAACACTGAAGCTTTCTTT	CASSQSGGPHNMNTEAFF	18	.	.	TRBJ1-1	TRBV23-1
TGTGCCAGCAGCTTGGAGCAGGACAGGGGTCCACTCCGAGAAAAACTGTTTTTT	CASSLEQDRGPLREKLFF	18	.	TRBD1	TRBJ1-4	TRBV5-4
TGTGCCAGCGTCCAGGGGGGGAACACTGAAGCTTTCTTT	CASVQGGNTEAFF	13	.	TRBD1	TRBJ1-1	TRBV3-1/TRBV3-2
TGTGCCAGCAGTGAGCAAGCGGGGGGCAGTGAAAAACTGTTTTTT	CASSEQAGGSEKLFF	15	.	.	TRBJ1-4	TRBV25-1
TGTGCCAGCAGTCGGACCCTCACGCCGGGAACTAATGAAAAACTGTTTTTT	CASSRTLTPGTNEKLFF	17	once	.	TRBJ1-4	TRBV6-6
TGTGCCAGCAGCCAAGAACCAGGCAGCTATGGCTACACCTTC	CASSQEPGSYGYTF	14	once	.	TRBJ1-2	TRBV3-1/TRBV3-2
TGTGCCACCAGCAAGGGGGGGACAGGGGGTGAAAAACTGTTTTTT	CATSKGGTGGEKLFF	15	.	TRBD1	TRBJ1-4	TRBV15
TGTGCCAGCAGGCATCGACAGGGTAGGGAAAAACTGTTTTTT	CASRHRQGREKLFF	14	.	TRBD1	TRBJ1-4	TRBV6-5
TGTGCCAGCAGTTCCAGGACTAGCAACACCGGGGAGCTGTTTTTT	CASSSRTSNTGELFF	15	.	TRBD2	TRBJ2-2	TRBV6-6
TGTGCCTGGAGTGGGGACAGGGGTAGCAATCAGCCCCAGCATTTT	CAWSGDRGSNQPQHF	15	.	TRBD1	TRBJ1-5	TRBV30
TGTGCCAGCAGTTTCGCTAGAGGGGATACGCAGTATTTT	CASSFARGDTQYF	13	.	.	TRBJ2-3	TRBV27
TGTGCCAGCAGTGACCCAGGGTTTTCGGGTTTGTCCTTT	CASSDPGFSGLSF	13	.	.	TRBJ1-1	TRBV6-2/TRBV6-3
TGTGCAAGTCGCTCGTATCCTTCGGGGAAGAATTACACTGAAGCTTTCTTT	CASRSYPSGKNYTEAFF	17	.	.	TRBJ1-1	TRBV12-2
TGTGCCACCAGTGATTACCGGGGGATAACCTACGAGCAGTACTTC	CATSDYRGITYEQYF	15	.	.	TRBJ2-7	TRBV24-1
TGTGCCAGCAGCTCAGCCGGCAATGAGCAGTTCTTC	CASSSAGNEQFF	12	.	.	TRBJ2-1	TRBV7-6
TGTGCCAGCAGCCTTAACAAAGACCCGCGGGCCCAGTACTTC	CASSLNKDPRAQYF	14	.	.	TRBJ2-5	TRBV11-2
TGTGCCAGCAGCGCGACTAGTACGGCTGAGCAGTTCTTC	CASSATSTAEQFF	13	.	.	TRBJ2-1	TRBV5-4
TGTGCCAGTAGTATAAGGGGACCGCAGGGAGGGGAGACCCAGTACTTC	CASSIRGPQGGETQYF	16	.	TRBD2	TRBJ2-5	TRBV19
TGTGCCAGCAGCCGAGATCTTTACGCTTTCTACACCTTC	CASSRDLYAFYTF	13	.	.	TRBJ1-2	TRBV11-3
TGTGCCAGCAGCCAAGGGGGGGGAGAAAAGACCCAGTACTTC	CASSQGGGEKTQYF	14	.	TRBD2	TRBJ2-5	TRBV14
TGTGCCAGCAGCTGGGACAGGGGGCCTAATCAGCCCCAGCATTTT	CASSWDRGPNQPQHF	15	.	TRBD1	TRBJ1-5	TRBV5-4
TGTGCCAGCAGCCGGACAGGGGGCGGCGAGCAGTACTTC	CASSRTGGGEQYF	13	.	TRBD1	TRBJ2-7	TRBV2
TGCGCCAGCAGCTTGGGACAGGTGAACACTGAAGCTTTCTTT	CASSLGQVNTEAFF	14	.	.	TRBJ1-1	TRBV5-1
TGCGCCAGCAGCTTGAACCCGGGACAGGGATTTGGCTACACCTTC	CASSLNPGQGFGYTF	15	few	TRBD1	TRBJ1-2	TRBV5-1
TGTGCCAGCAGCCTAGCGAGTTACAATGAGCAGTTCTTC	CASSLASYNEQFF	13	.	.	TRBJ2-1	TRBV11-3
TGTGCCAGCAGCTTTAGTCCAAATCACGGGGAGCTGTTTTTT	CASSFSPNHGELFF	14	.	.	TRBJ2-2	TRBV5-6
TGTGCCAGCAGTGAAGAGAACTACTCTGGGGCCAACGTCCTGACTTTC	CASSEENYSGANVLTF	16	.	.	TRBJ2-6	TRBV6-1
TGTGCCAGCAGAGCGGGGAGGGGGTCCTACAATGAGCAGTTCTTC	CASRAGRGSYNEQFF	15	.	.	TRBJ2-1	TRBV7-2
TGTGCCTGGACGTCCTCAGATACGCAGTATTTT	CAWTSSDTQYF	11	.	.	TRBJ2-3	TRBV30
TGTGCCACCAGTGATTCTGGCAGGGTGTGGGCCCAGTACTTC	CATSDSGRVWAQYF	14	.	.	TRBJ2-5	TRBV24-1
TGTGCCAGCAGTTTAGGACTAGCGGAAGATACGCAGTATTTT	CASSLGLAEDTQYF	14	.	TRBD2	TRBJ2-3	TRBV5-4
TGTGCCAGCAGCCGAACAGGTCGCGATCAGCCCCAGCATTTT	CASSRTGRDQPQHF	14	.	.	TRBJ1-5	TRBV28
TGCGCCAGCAGTGATACAGGGCGGAATGAAAAACTGTTTTTT	CASSDTGRNEKLFF	14	few	.	TRBJ1-4	TRBV10-1
TGTGCCAGCAGGAGACTAGCGGGCGGTGCCTACGAGCAGTACTTC	CASRRLAGGAYEQYF	15	.	TRBD2	TRBJ2-7	TRBV6-5
TGTGCCAGCAGTTACGGGACCGGAGCGGGACTCTACGAGCAGTACTTC	CASSYGTGAGLYEQYF	16	.	TRBD2	TRBJ2-7	TRBV6-5
TGTGCCAGCAGCAGGACAGGGCTCCAAGGGATCTACGAGCAGTACTTC	CASSRTGLQGIYEQYF	16	.	TRBD1	TRBJ2-7	TRBV27
TGTGCCAGCAGACGAACAGGGAATGGCGGCTACACCTTC	CASRRTGNGGYTF	13	.	.	TRBJ1-2	TRBV27
TGTGCCAGCAGTCGGGACAGTGAAGCTTTCTTT	CASSRDSEAFF	11	.	TRBD1	TRBJ1-1	TRBV6-5
TGCGCCAGCAGCCCAAGGGGACAGGGAACAGATACGCAGTATTTT	CASSPRGQGTDTQYF	15	.	TRBD1	TRBJ2-3	TRBV5-1
TGTGCCTGGAGTGTTCCGGGGATCAGGACTGAAGCTTTCTTT	CAWSVPGIRTEAFF	14	once	.	TRBJ1-1	TRBV30
TGTGCCAGCACCAGGACAGGGACGACCGGGGAGCTGTTTTTT	CASTRTGTTGELFF	14	.	TRBD1	TRBJ2-2	TRBV11-2
TGTGCCAGCAGCTCGGGCCGGACAGCGGCAGAGACCCAGTACTTC	CASSSGRTAAETQYF	15	.	.	TRBJ2-5	TRBV7-7
TGTGCCAGCAGTTTTACCCCGGGTAACTATGGCTACACCTTC	CASSFTPGNYGYTF	14	.	.	TRBJ1-2	TRBV2
TGCGCCAGCAGCCAAGAAACAAAGACCCAGTACTTC	CASSQETKTQYF	12	.	.	TRBJ2-5	TRBV4-1
TGTGCCAGCAGCCAAGTGGGTGGGGGAGGCACTGAAGCTTTCTTT	CASSQVGGGGTEAFF	15	once	.	TRBJ1-1	TRBV14
TGCAGCGTCCAAAATGGGGGAGGGAACACTGAAGCTTTCTTT	CSVQNGGGNTEAFF	14	.	.	TRBJ1-1	TRBV29-1
TGCGCCAGCAGCTTGGAAGGAGTCAATCAGCCCCAGCATTTT	CASSLEGVNQPQHF	14	.	.	TRBJ1-5	TRBV5-1
TGCGCCAGCAGCTTGTTCTCCAGACAGGGGTTCTACGAGCAGTACTTC	CASSLFSRQGFYEQYF	16	once	TRBD1	TRBJ2-7	TRBV5-1
TGTGCCAGCAGCCCCCCGGGACAGGGAAGCGGGGAGCTGTTTTTT	CASSPPGQGSGELFF	15	.	TRBD1	TRBJ2-2	TRBV3-1/TRBV3-2